This paragraph covers one T cell receptor beta chain sequence. The data are from a study of blood T cell repertoires in COVID-19. Study in general: Acute-phase and convalescent COVID-19 samples originated in the United States, Italy and Spain. Sources were T cells, B-cell-depleted T cells, or PBMCs; the material itself was cDNA or gDNA.

Sequencing was performed with immunoSEQ multiplex PCR; in TCRdb, only in-frame clones are kept and a portion is missing. This table holds 95,000 to 110,000 clones, around 84% found once. CDR3 size: 15 residues. V lost 6 bases and J lost 6; bases outside the gene matches: 7. Germline V gene sequence: CDR1 SGHKS, CDR2 YYEKEE (reference sequence). The rearrangement uses TRBV5-5 and TRBJ2-2, with 11 bases lining up with TRBD2. Sequencing was performed on peripheral blood. This TCR was sampled from a human donor in a cohort sampled during active COVID-19. The CDR3 region is CASTALTSGAGELFF. CDR3 nucleotides: TGTGCCAGCACCGCCTTGACTAGCGGGGCCGGGGAGCTGTTTTTT.